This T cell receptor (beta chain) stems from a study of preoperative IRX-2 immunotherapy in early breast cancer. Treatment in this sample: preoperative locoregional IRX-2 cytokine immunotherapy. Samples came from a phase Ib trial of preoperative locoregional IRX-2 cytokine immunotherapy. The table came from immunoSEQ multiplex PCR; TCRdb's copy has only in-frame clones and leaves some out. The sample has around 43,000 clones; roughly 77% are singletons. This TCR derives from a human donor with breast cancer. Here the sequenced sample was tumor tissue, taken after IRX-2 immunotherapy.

The CDR3 nucleotides are TGTGCCAGCAGTTACAAAGGTAAGGATGAAAAACTGTTTTTT. It yields the protein CASSYKGKDEKLFF. V and J are TRBV6-4 and TRBJ1-4; D not certain. Germline-derived CDR1 and CDR2 are MRHNA and SNTAGT. V was cut by 5 bases and J by 6 bases, with 13 bases left in between. The CDR3 totals 14 residues.